This TCR beta chain was identified in a study of cytomegalovirus exposure and HLA in healthy donors (dated by TCRdb to about 2017). Regarding the research as a whole: An earlier analysis of roughly 570 of the donors reported roughly 300 Gb of sequence data and about 120 million unique TCR beta sequences obtained from about 180 million T cells. The study was designed to test whether signatures of past pathogen exposure could be identified by cataloging public T cell receptors. A later genetic analysis used genome-wide SNP genotypes for about 65% of the roughly 700 donors, treating that subset as a discovery cohort. To predict cytomegalovirus infection status, the study combined high-throughput TCR immunosequencing, statistical association of individual TCRs with disease status, and machine learning. The study used immunosequencing to profile the T cell repertoires of under 700 subjects and linked those repertoires to cytomegalovirus serostatus. The number of donors typed differed by locus, with 629-630 for A, B, C, DRB1 and DQB1, over 500 for DQA1, 600 to 610 for DPA1, and some 450 for DPB1. Every repertoire in the discovery cohort had been generated on one and the same sequencing platform. Class I and class II HLA loci were covered by the typing at four-digit resolution. An early release that covered fewer than 800 HLA-typed donors contained approximately 300 gigabases of sequencing data and some 87 million unique TCR sequences. Donor age, sex, ethnicity and CMV serostatus were compiled alongside the repertoire data. Across roughly 420 genotyped donors of the cohort, an average of 235,054 unique TCR beta nucleotide sequences per donor were sequenced, and approximately 17% of those sequences were non-productive. In addition to the first cohort of approximately 670 subjects, a separate validation cohort of 100 to 150 different subjects was used. Because of strong linkage in the cohort, five DR-DQ haplotypes were treated as single units for association and clustering. In a later analysis, previously published TCR beta repertoires from some 640 donors were re-analyzed and high-resolution HLA genotyping was added so that TCR occurrence patterns could be studied. Among the approximately 420 genotyped donors, approximately 77% belonged to the genetic ancestry cluster associated with self-reported Caucasian donors. An earlier analysis of approximately 500 of the donors applied high-throughput TCR beta sequencing to assess whether each TCR beta V gene segment acted as functional or pseudogenic. Rather than using new phenotypic data, the later analysis identified candidate immune exposures from TCR beta sequences and from how often those sequences occurred across donors. Results the study describes overall, beyond this receptor: The only immune exposure information available for the cohort was CMV serostatus. This cohort had only TCR beta chains sequenced, and the lack of alpha or paired-chain data limited which features could be detected. A later genetic analysis associated a missense DCLRE1C variant with V-gene and J-gene trimming of TCR beta chains, and an independent cohort replicated the association. In a later analysis, HLA-associated TCR beta chains showed more clonal expansion and lower generation probabilities than non-associated chains that were equally common. Compared with the roughly 600-donor mean, donors in an Asian-associated ancestry cluster had fewer N-insertions in productive TCRs, according to a later genetic analysis. The sequencing pipeline was judged likely to have produced a cluster of highly shared sequence variants as a technical artifact. In a later analysis, 16,951 TCR beta sequences were associated with specific HLA alleles at a false discovery rate of 0.05. According to a later analysis, most CMV-associated TCR beta chains appeared to be HLA-restricted, and the HLA associations seemed to be driven largely by CMV exposure. Because counts were too low, about 15 rarely observed V segments, including chromosome 9 orphons, were left out of the earlier analysis of some 600 of the donors. A later analysis found that TCR association rates varied across HLA loci, with DRB1 alleles showing the most associated TCRs and HLA-C alleles the fewest. Broadly in line with IMGT annotations, most TCR beta V segments showed up in productive rearrangements about 90% or about 30% of the time in an earlier analysis of around 550 of the donors. Some IMGT-functional V segments, including TRBV6-2 and TRBV6-3, could not be distinguished by the 87-base-pair reads and were therefore excluded. A further reported finding was that TCR beta sequences accurately predicted the HLA-A and HLA-B alleles for most subjects in the first cohort. Correlated functional status among segregating V segments might be attributable to linkage disequilibrium, but an unknown experimental factor could not be ruled out. The authors suggested that the approach could potentially be generalized to other disease states and immunological phenotypes. When HLA alleles, especially DR and DQ, strongly co-occurred, TCR associations were difficult to assign to individual alleles. According to a later analysis, parvovirus B19, influenza, CMV and Epstein-Barr virus appeared linked to several top co-occurrence clusters. Presence/absence analyses assumed roughly uniform sequencing depth across donors, an assumption that may not hold. A total of 164 TCR beta chains were listed by the study as associated with cytomegalovirus. The classifier was reported to diagnose cytomegalovirus status with high specificity and sensitivity in both the original and validation cohorts. Across donors, most TCR sequences were observed very rarely, whereas some public TCRs were present in many individuals. In vitro tests confirmed that a few of the cytomegalovirus-associated TCR beta chains recognize cytomegalovirus antigens. Because HLA typing was missing for some donors at each locus, association tests included only the typed subset.

Library preparation employed the immunoSEQ multiplex PCR assay. For the multiplex PCR, a mixture combining 60 forward primers for TCR Vbeta segments and 13 reverse primers for TCR Jbeta segments was used. The CDR3 region of rearranged TCR beta genes was amplified from genomic DNA with a multiplex PCR assay. Amplified TCR beta libraries were sequenced as 87-base-pair reads on the Illumina HiSeq System. On the authors' methods: A later analysis counted about 76 million unique TCR beta chains across the 650 to 800 repertoires, and some 11 million of these chains were shared by at least two donors. A nearest-neighbor algorithm error-corrected the raw reads and collapsed the reads into unique sequences, merging closely related sequences to remove PCR and sequencing errors. V, D and J gene segments were assigned by aligning CDR3 sequences to IMGT reference sequences. Each retained sequence needed at least a six-nucleotide match to both a V gene segment and a J gene segment. A rearrangement counted as productive if the CDR3 had no stop codons and remained in frame with V and J, and every other rearrangement counted as non-productive. CDR3 was defined according to IMGT convention as the region running from the second conserved V-encoded cysteine to the conserved J-encoded phenylalanine. The earlier analysis of about 500 of the donors excluded sequences that lacked an unambiguous match to a single V gene segment. In an earlier analysis of some 590 of the donors, a V segment was called functional when productive rearrangements were above 56.7%, and segregating when the standard deviation between donors exceeded 5%. A statistical classification framework was built for diagnosing cytomegalovirus status from the catalog of TCR beta chain sequences. In a later analysis, TCR nucleotide sequences were compared against IMGT/GENE-DB human TR gene sequences so that V and J genes could be assigned. In a later analysis, CDR3 sequences and most-parsimonious VDJ recombination scenarios were assigned using the TCRdist pipeline. In a later analysis, each TCR beta chain was defined by its CDR3 amino acid sequence together with its V-gene family, and reads without a unique V-gene family were excluded. To address suspected cross-contamination and a sequencing artifact, a later analysis removed around 600 highly shared, low-generation-probability nucleotide sequences. In a later analysis, a clonal expansion index for each public chain was calculated from normalized within-repertoire ranks of inferred template counts. Generation probabilities in a later analysis came from a VDJ recombination model fitted to out-of-frame rearrangements, and those results were checked against IGoR. Hypergeometric tests were used in a later analysis to score TCR-TCR, TCR-HLA and TCR-CMV co-occurrence, with a repertoire-size bias correction applied to the TCR pairs. A later analysis estimated false discovery rates by permuting HLA or CMV assignments 20 times. In a later analysis, co-occurring TCRs were grouped with DBSCAN, and TCRdist sequence similarity was added when clustering was performed within HLA-allele-positive subsets. Co-occurrence clustering excluded repertoires with fewer than 30,000 or more than 120,000 public chains, plus five with anomalous nucleotide sharing. Entries here come from immuneACCESS through TCRdb and include only in-frame sequences with V and J called. Some clones fail to appear in such tables; in the studies checked, an unresolved V gene covers under half of the shortfall, and the cause of the remainder is unknown. That table is the source of V, J and clone size, and D and trimming were worked out from the DNA. A total of roughly 120,000 clones appear in this sample, about 74% of them only once. The ten largest account for 4.2% of the sample.

In total, more than 500 healthy bone marrow donors made up the cohort. At the time of sampling, every cohort member was nominally healthy, though immune exposures that went unrecorded were likely present. The donor tested CMV seropositive, placing the donor among the roughly 300 seropositive members of the cohort. Each donor provided a peripheral blood sample, and peripheral blood mononuclear cells were used for TCR beta sequencing. Genomic DNA extraction from the blood cell samples was performed with the Qiagen DNeasy Blood Extraction Kit. As concerns this clone: This clone's antigen is unknown. One base away there is no much larger clone; base qualities are not given.

V is cut by 7 bases and J by 1 base, and the space between the germline ends is 14 bases. The germline V gene provides CDR1 SNHLY and CDR2 FYNNEI. The CDR3, from cysteine to phenylalanine, totals 15 residues. CDR3 DNA is the only sequence kept; it has 45 bases, read in frame from the first base. The source is a woman aged 45-65 years in good health and CMV-seropositive. Recombination linked TRBV2 to TRBJ2-4; a tentative D match to TRBD2 spans 6 bases. The sequencing input was PBMCs. The DNA sequence is given as TGTGCCAGCACCCAGGACGGAGGGGCCAAAAACATTCAGTACTTC. It translates to CASTQDGGAKNIQYF.